Each of the 5 T cell receptor beta chains below was sequenced from the same sample in a study of Ad26.COV2.S vaccination and SARS-CoV-2 variants. Using immunoSEQ multiplex PCR, the repertoire was profiled, and TCRdb retains in-frame clones only, with some absent. Found here are roughly 270,000 clones, about 89% of them singletons; the top ten hold over 2.5%. Documented treatment: over 15 received Ad26.COV2.S at low or high dose, single or two shots; 5 received placebo; per-sample allocation not given. At day 63 after the first vaccine or placebo injection, samples were drawn. Material: peripheral blood, obtained in a trial of Ad26.COV2.S vaccine versus placebo. The receptors stem from a person between 18 and 65 years old who received the Ad26.COV2.S COVID-19 vaccine or a placebo.

This rearrangement joins TRBV19 to TRBJ1-1, with D possibly being TRBD1 (5 bases). V was cut by 5 bases and J by 6 bases, with 19 bases left in between. Germline CDR1 reads LNHDA; CDR2 reads SQIVND (reference sequence). The CDR3 has 15 amino acids. CDR3 nucleotides: TGTGCCAGTAGTTCCTATGGGGGGTCAGGACCTGAAGCTTTCTTT. It encodes CASSSYGGSGPEAFF.

This clone appeared a few times. The genes are TRBV6-5 and TRBJ1-2; D not resolved. Germline CDR1 is MNHEY and CDR2 is SVGAGI. Trimming cost V 8 bases and J 2 bases, with 12 bases left between them. This CDR3 contains 13 residues. The CDR3 region has the DNA TGTGCCAGCGCCGACGTACGGAACTATGGCTACACCTTC. Protein product: CASADVRNYGYTF.

J is TRBJ1-1 and V is TRBV6-5; D not resolved. The CDR3 spans 14 residues. Deletions cut 0 bases from V and 10 bases from J, with 15 bases between. CDR1 is MNHEY, CDR2 SVGAGI, per germline. CDR3 DNA: TGTGCCAGCAGTTACTCGACTGGGGAGTGGCGAGCTTTCTTT. This sequence encodes CASSYSTGEWRAFF.

V gene TRBV2 combines with J gene TRBJ1-1; the D is unclear. Germline CDR1 reads SNHLY; CDR2 reads FYNNEI. With 11 bases removed from V and 9 bases from J, the gap between germline ends came to 22 bases. The CDR3 extends over 13 amino acids. This chain's CDR3 is CASMEGIFFKAFF. In DNA, the CDR3 is TGTGCCTCGATGGAGGGTATATTTTTTAAAGCTTTCTTT.

The chain joins TRBV6-5 to TRBJ2-1; 7 nucleotides match TRBD2. Germline values: CDR1 MNHEY, CDR2 SVGAGI. This CDR3 contains 15 residues. Losses at the gene ends were 6 bases for V and 10 bases for J; bases not matched to a gene: 15. The CDR3 nucleotides read TGTGCCAGCAGATATTTGAGGGAGGGTGACGGCGAGCAGTTCTTC. This encodes CASRYLREGDGEQFF.